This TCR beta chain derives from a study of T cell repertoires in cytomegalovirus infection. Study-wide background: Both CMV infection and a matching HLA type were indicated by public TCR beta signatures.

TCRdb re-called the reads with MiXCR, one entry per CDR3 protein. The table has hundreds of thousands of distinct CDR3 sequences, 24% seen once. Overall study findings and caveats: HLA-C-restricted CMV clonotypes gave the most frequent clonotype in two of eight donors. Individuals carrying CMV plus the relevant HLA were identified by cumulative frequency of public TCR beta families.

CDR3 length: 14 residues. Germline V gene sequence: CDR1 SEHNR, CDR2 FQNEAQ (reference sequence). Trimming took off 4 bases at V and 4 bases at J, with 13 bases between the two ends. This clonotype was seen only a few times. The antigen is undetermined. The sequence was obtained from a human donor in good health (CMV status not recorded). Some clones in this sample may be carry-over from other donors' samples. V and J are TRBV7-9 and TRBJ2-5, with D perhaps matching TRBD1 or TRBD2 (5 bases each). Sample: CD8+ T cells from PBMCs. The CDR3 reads CASSSPGRIETQYF. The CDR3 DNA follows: TGTGCCAGCAGCTCCCCGGGGCGGATAGAGACCCAGTACTTC.